Relative to its sample, the clone carrying this TCR beta chain is medium-sized. The antigen is not known. The CDR3 is 19 residues long. V was clipped by 0 bases and J by 1 base, with 21 bases between them. Looked up from germline, CDR1 is MGHRA and CDR2 is YSYEKL. Findings of the study overall: Tumor memory CD4+ T cell TCR gene usage was found to cluster with blood and lymph node memory CD4+ cells and with lymph node naive CD4+ cells. The larger-cohort validation was restricted to a single TCR beta V-J rearrangement rather than whole repertoires.

A single record per CDR3 protein comes from TCRdb applying MiXCR to the 5' RACE reads. The top ten clones hold approximately 4.1% of a sample with roughly 45,000 distinct CDR3 sequences, around 28% of them seen once. CD4+CD45RO+CD25- cells were isolated as memory CD4+ T cells. The sequenced sample consisted of tumor-infiltrating memory CD4+ T cells sorted from the breast tumor. As to subset: memory CD4+ T cells, CD4+CD45RO+CD25-. This receptor was taken from a female donor with breast cancer. The chain recombines TRBV4-1 with TRBJ1-1; no clear D gene. Written as DNA, the CDR3 is TGCGCCAGCAGCCAAGATTCGTTTGGCGGGGTGTCATCGAACACTGAAGCTTTCTTT. This encodes CASSQDSFGGVSSNTEAFF.